Described below is a single T cell receptor (beta chain) sequence and its context. Its cognate antigen is unknown. The source of the sample is a study of spatial heterogeneity in lung cancer. Study-wide background: Consistent detection of more beta-chain than alpha-chain sequences was observed. The study's findings and limits: Blood carried ubiquitous expanded tumor TCRs more at resection than follow-up.

Sample time point: sample taken at primary tumor resection. Whole RNA came from tumor, nontumor lung or frozen PBMC and was sequenced without being sorted. Samples were donated by 72 untreated early-stage non-small cell lung cancer patients. In TCRdb, the 5' RACE reads were re-called with MiXCR into one record per CDR3 protein. Altogether 50,000 or so distinct CDR3 sequences are present, 12% being singletons, with the ten largest covering 42%. The sample was PBMCs, taken at surgery. This TCR was sampled from a female donor with early-stage non-small cell lung cancer.

The CDR3 sequence: CASSYGSSGGSSYEQYF. The CDR3 nucleotides are TGTGCCAGCAGTTACGGGTCTAGCGGGGGGTCCTCCTACGAGCAGTACTTC. This sequence joins TRBV6-6 and TRBJ2-7; 11 bases are shared with TRBD2. The V segment lost 2 bases and the J segment 0 bases; nucleotides outside the gene matches: 6. This CDR3 spans 17 amino acids. Looked up from germline, CDR1 is MNHNY and CDR2 is SVGAGI (reference sequence).